This TCR beta chain was recorded in a study of regulatory T cells. Turning to this clone: The antigen is undetermined.

Whole-study findings and limits: Regulatory T cells showed the strongest V-J pair restriction and V/J gene skewing among patient repertoires. Shannon entropy was nonsignificantly lower in patient CD8+ T cells than control CD8+ cells.

Primers: 52 TRBV forward and 13 TRBJ reverse. TCRdb keeps only in-frame clones here, not all; method: immunoSEQ multiplex PCR. The data hold 20,000 to 25,000 clones, with approximately 93% observed a single time. All CD3G-deficient patients showed autoimmunity, more severe in two. Patients, 2 to 39 years old, had expanded memory T-cell proportions. The V and J ends lost 1 base and 6 bases respectively, with 10 bases between them. Germline V gives CDR1 MDHEN, CDR2 SYDVKM. CDR3 length equals 13 residues. The chain joins TRBV28 to TRBJ2-7, with a possible D match to TRBD1 (6 bases). The sample comprised CD8+ T cells sorted from blood. This sequence originates from a child aged 2-15 years with CD3G deficiency. CDR3 sequence: CASSLYRAVEQYF. DNA for the CDR3: TGTGCCAGCAGTTTATACAGGGCGGTCGAGCAGTACTTC. The full variable domain, completed using reference TRBV28 and TRBJ2-7, is DVKVTQSSRYLVKRTGEKVFLECVQDMDHENMFWYRQDPGLGLRLIYFSYDVKMKEKGDIPEGYSVSREKKERFSLILESASTNQTSMYLCASSLYRAVEQYFGPGTRLTVT.